This T cell receptor (beta chain) is drawn from a study of T cells in Graves' hyperthyroidism and ophthalmopathy. This clonotype was seen ten or more times. What it binds is unknown. Study outcomes and limitations: Ophthalmopathy could be told apart from stable hyperthyroidism with a 13 V-J model. The blood repertoire included most of the expanded thyroid clonotypes above 0.001.

Researchers took RNA transcripts and amplified the TCR beta CDR3 regions from them. The primer set for the first-round RT-PCR of the TCR CDR3 was HTBI. TCRdb processed the multiplex PCR reads anew with MiXCR; each CDR3 protein has one entry. This table has more than 350,000 distinct CDR3 sequences, about a sixth appearing once. Exclusion criteria comprised uncontrolled infection, other autoimmune disease, pregnancy or lactation. The PBMCs were sourced from fresh peripheral blood (more than 9 ml). This sequence originates from a woman under 40 with Graves' hyperthyroidism that later progressed to Graves' ophthalmopathy. Sequencing was done on a sample of blood.

In nucleotides, the CDR3 is TGTGCCAGCAGTGAAGAGGGAACAAGCTCTGGGGCCAACGTCCTGACTTTC. Its translation is CASSEEGTSSGANVLTF. The chain combines TRBV25-1 with TRBJ2-6; TRBD2 is a possible D gene (5 bases). The germline CDR1 and CDR2 sequences are MGHDK and SYGVNS. The CDR3 is 17 amino acids. Trimming took 2 bases from V and 0 from J, leaving 11 bases between them.